This passage covers 21 T cell receptor beta chains from one sample sequenced in a study of early T cells in non-severe SARS-CoV-2 infection. TCRdb re-called the 5' RACE reads with MiXCR, one entry per CDR3 protein. The sample has 65,000 to 70,000 distinct CDR3 sequences, 12% seen once. The sample consisted of whole blood. The source of these receptors is an adult who was a healthcare worker with PCR-confirmed SARS-CoV-2 infection or an uninfected control (not recorded which).

This clonotype was seen more than once but under ten times. This chain connects TRBV6-2 or TRBV6-3 to TRBJ2-7; no clear D gene. The germline V gene has CDR1 MNHEY and CDR2 SVGEGT. This CDR3 has 10 amino acids. V lost 8 bases and J lost 2, with 4 bases in between. CDR3 amino acids: CASGAYEQYF. The CDR3 DNA reads as TGTGCCAGCGGGGCCTACGAGCAGTACTTC.

At least ten counts were recorded for this clonotype. The chain couples TRBV12-5 to TRBJ1-4, with unresolved D. This CDR3 contains 13 residues. The ends were cut back, 1 base at V and 5 bases at J, with 5 bases in the middle. Germline CDR1 reads LGHNT; CDR2 reads FRNRAP. DNA for the CDR3: TGTGCTAGTGGTTTGGAGACAAATGAAAAACTGTTTTTT. Residues: CASGLETNEKLFF.

This clonotype occurred once. With a much larger clone just one base away, this may be a read error. The V gene is TRBV7-9, the J gene TRBJ2-3, with a possible D match to TRBD1 (5 bases). Germline CDR1 and CDR2: SEHNR and FQNEAQ (reference sequence). This CDR3 region has 15 residues. The chain's CDR3 is CASSLDNLGTDTQNF. The CDR3 DNA follows: TGTGCCAGCAGCTTGGACAATTTGGGCACAGATACGCAGAATTTT.

The CDR3: CASSRPGTSSYEQYF. The CDR3 DNA reads TGTGCCAGCAGCCGACCCGGGACTAGTTCCTACGAGCAGTACTTC. V gene TRBV14 combines with J gene TRBJ2-7; 8 nucleotides line up with TRBD2. J was trimmed by 1 base and V by 4 bases; bases with no gene match: 6. The CDR3 length is 15 residues. The V gene's germline CDR1 is SGHDN and CDR2 FVKESK.

This clonotype came up many times. The chain has TRBV21-1 and TRBJ1-1. TRBV21-1 is marked as a pseudogene. This CDR3 contains 13 residues. The CDR3 region has the DNA TGTGCCAGCAGCCACGCAGTAAACACTGAAGCTTTCTTT. Its protein is CASSHAVNTEAFF.

This sequence joins TRBV10-1 and TRBJ2-1; the D is unclear. Trimming took off 7 bases at V and 2 bases at J, with 12 bases between the two ends. From germline, CDR1 is WNHNN and CDR2 SYGVQD (reference sequence). The CDR3 covers 14 residues. The CDR3 region has the DNA TGCGCCAGCAACGAAGACTCACCCTACAATGAGCAGTTCTTC. Its protein product is CASNEDSPYNEQFF.

The chain has TRBV12-5 and TRBJ1-1; perhaps TRBD1 as D (5 bases). In germline, CDR1 is LGHNT, CDR2 FRNRAP. This CDR3 is built from 14 residues. V gave up 7 bases and J gave up 0 bases, with 12 bases separating them. CDR3 residues: CASVRGRMNTEAFF. Here the CDR3 DNA reads TGTGCTAGTGTTAGGGGCAGGATGAACACTGAAGCTTTCTTT.

This clonotype was counted ten times or more. This chain links TRBV14 with TRBJ1-2; tentatively, D is TRBD1 (6 bases). Trimming removed 8 bases from V and 2 bases from J, with 15 bases in between. The length of the CDR3 is 14 residues. Germline assignment: CDR1 SGHDN and CDR2 FVKESK. CDR3 DNA: TGTGCCAGCGCAGGGGCAGTGGGCAACTATGGCTACACCTTC. Amino acids: CASAGAVGNYGYTF.

This clonotype came up a few times. The gene calls are TRBV20-1 and TRBJ2-7; D might be TRBD2 (6 bases). Germline CDR1 is DFQATT and CDR2 is SNEGSKA (reference sequence). V was clipped by 3 bases and J by 4 bases, with 13 bases between them. The CDR3 length is 13 residues. The CDR3 is CSASQGGMYEQYF. The CDR3 DNA follows: TGCAGTGCTAGTCAGGGAGGAATGTACGAGCAGTACTTC.

This clonotype occurred a few times. The rearrangement uses TRBV29-1 and TRBJ2-5; D gene unclear. This CDR3 comprises 10 residues. V shed 2 bases and J shed 4 bases, with 2 bases lying between them. CDR1 and CDR2 from the germline V gene are SQVTM and ANQGSEA. The CDR3 DNA reads TGCAGCGTTGAACCAGAGACCCAGTACTTC. Protein sequence: CSVEPETQYF.

This clonotype was observed a few times. This chain connects TRBV5-1 to TRBJ2-5; D unclear. V dropped 0 bases and J dropped 4 bases, with 13 bases sitting between them. CDR1 and CDR2 (germline): SGHRS, YFSETQ. This CDR3 has 15 residues. DNA of the CDR3: TGCGCCAGCAGCTTGGCCGGGCTAGTCGGAGAGACCCAGTACTTC. Protein: CASSLAGLVGETQYF.

This sequence joins TRBV27 and TRBJ2-7, with 9 bases lining up with TRBD1. This CDR3 has 14 residues. Trimming cost V 6 bases and J 6 bases; bases outside gene matches: 9. In germline, CDR1 is MNHEY, CDR2 SMNVEV (reference sequence). The DNA of the CDR3 is TGTGCCAGCAGACGGGGACAGGGCCCTCTCGAGCAGTACTTC. This gives the protein CASRRGQGPLEQYF.

This clonotype was counted ten times or more. The V and J genes are TRBV7-8 and TRBJ2-2, with 9 bases aligning to TRBD2. This CDR3 is 15 amino acids long. Germline CDR1 SGHVS, CDR2 FQNEAQ. V trimming: 5 bases; J trimming: 3 bases; junction bases outside the gene matches: 4. The CDR3 protein is CASSPTSGDTGELFF. CDR3 in DNA: TGTGCCAGCAGCCCGACTAGCGGAGACACCGGGGAGCTGTTTTTT.

The chain is built from TRBV29-1 and TRBJ2-7, with 7 bases identical to TRBD1. Trimming took 0 bases from V and 3 from J; bases not matched to a gene: 2. The CDR3 spans 13 residues. The germline V gene has CDR1 SQVTM and CDR2 ANQGSEA. The chain's CDR3 is CSVEEAGGYEQYF. The CDR3 DNA is TGCAGCGTTGAAGAGGCAGGGGGCTACGAGCAGTACTTC.

There are many counts of this clonotype. This chain uses TRBV12-3 or TRBV12-4 with TRBJ1-3; possibly TRBD1 for D (5 bases). V was trimmed by 5 bases and J by 4 bases, leaving 18 bases between them. This CDR3 spans 16 amino acids. DNA for the CDR3: TGTGCCAGCAGTACTAATCCACAGGCGGGGGGAAACACCATATATTTT. It is translated as CASSTNPQAGGNTIYF.

The chain recombines TRBV12-3 or TRBV12-4 with TRBJ2-5; no clear D gene. Trimming cost V 5 bases and J 2 bases, with 12 bases left between them. The length of the CDR3 is 14 residues. CDR3 DNA: TGTGCCAGCAGTCCTGGATCGTCTCAAGAGACCCAGTACTTC. This sequence encodes CASSPGSSQETQYF.

There are a few counts of this clonotype. The rearrangement joins TRBV30 to TRBJ1-4; the D is unclear. Germline V gene lookup returns CDR1 GTSNPN and CDR2 SVGIG (reference sequence). The germline V and J ends were trimmed by 0 bases and 10 bases, with 6 bases remaining between them. This CDR3 contains 11 residues. The CDR3 is CAWSVNGKLFF. The CDR3 nucleotides read TGTGCCTGGAGTGTAAACGGAAAACTGTTTTTT.

This sequence joins TRBV7-9 and TRBJ2-2, with 8 bases that match TRBD1. The germline V gene encodes CDR1 SEHNR and CDR2 FQNEAQ (reference sequence). V lost 2 bases to trimming and J lost 6 bases; unmatched junction nucleotides: 8. The CDR3 totals 16 residues. The DNA of the CDR3 is TGTGCCAGCAGCTTATTTCCGATACAGGGGGCCGGGGAGCTGTTTTTT. The encoded protein is CASSLFPIQGAGELFF. Full variable domain (outside the CDR3, taken from reference TRBV7-9 and TRBJ2-2): DTGVSQNPRHKITKRGQNVTFRCDPISEHNRLYWYRQTLGQGPEFLTYFQNEAQLEKSRLLSDRFSAERPKGSFSTLEIQRTEQGDSAMYLCASSLFPIQGAGELFFGEGSRLTVL.

This clonotype is medium-sized. One end of the junction is discordant with germline, which a read error may explain. The chain joins TRBV5-1 to TRBJ2-1; the D gene is possibly TRBD2 (6 bases). The CDR3 is made up of 15 amino acids. The germline gives CDR1 SGHRS, CDR2 YFSETQ. The CDR3 region is CASTLIGGGNNEQFF. Here the CDR3 DNA reads TGCGCCAGCACCTTGATCGGGGGAGGAAACAATGAGCAGTTCTTC.

The chain uses TRBV11-2 and TRBJ2-7; D gene uncertain. Germline CDR1 reads SGHAT; CDR2 reads FQNNGV. This CDR3 region has 14 residues. V was clipped by 0 bases and J by 3 bases, with 9 bases between them. The CDR3 reads CASSLDRSGYEQYF. CDR3 in DNA: TGTGCCAGCAGCTTAGATCGTTCCGGCTACGAGCAGTACTTC. The entire variable domain, with the rest obtained from reference TRBV11-2 and TRBJ2-7, is as follows: EAGVAQSPRYKIIEKRQSVAFWCNPISGHATLYWYQQILGQGPKLLIQFQNNGVVDDSQLPKDRFSAERLKGVDSTLKIQPAKLEDSAVYLCASSLDRSGYEQYFGPGTRLTVT.

In its sample, this clonotype was seen many times. This chain connects TRBV20-1 to TRBJ1-2; 7 bases fit TRBD1. The CDR3 totals 13 residues. Germline CDR1 is DFQATT and CDR2 is SNEGSKA (reference sequence). Germline trimming cut 6 bases from V and 6 bases from J; bases unmatched to any gene: 10. CDR3 DNA: TGCAGTGCCCTGTGGAGGGGGCCGAATGGCTACACCTTC. Its protein product is CSALWRGPNGYTF.